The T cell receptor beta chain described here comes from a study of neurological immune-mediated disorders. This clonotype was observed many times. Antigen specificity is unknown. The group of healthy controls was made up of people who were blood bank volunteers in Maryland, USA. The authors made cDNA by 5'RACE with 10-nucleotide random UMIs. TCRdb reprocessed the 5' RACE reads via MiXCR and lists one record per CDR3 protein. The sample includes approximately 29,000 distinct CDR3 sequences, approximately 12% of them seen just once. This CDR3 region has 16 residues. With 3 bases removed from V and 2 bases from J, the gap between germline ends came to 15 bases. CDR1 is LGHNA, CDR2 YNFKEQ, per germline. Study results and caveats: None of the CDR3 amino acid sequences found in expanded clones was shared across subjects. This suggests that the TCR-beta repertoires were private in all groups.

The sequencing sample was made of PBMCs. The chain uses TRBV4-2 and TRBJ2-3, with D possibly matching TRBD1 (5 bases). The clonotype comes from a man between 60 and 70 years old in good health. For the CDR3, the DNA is TGTGCCAGCAGCCAGGGTCTGGAAGGGGCCACAGATACGCAGTATTTT. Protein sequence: CASSQGLEGATDTQYF.